Given below is one T cell receptor beta chain in context. Other DNA sequences within the sample encode an identical CDR3. The data belong to a study of OX40 agonist ivuxolimab in advanced cancers. Clones were sequenced by immunoSEQ multiplex PCR, and TCRdb holds only the in-frame ones, with some missing. Of roughly 73,000 clones in the sample, roughly 89% are singletons; the top ten hold less than 3%. Losses at the gene ends were 4 bases for V and 2 bases for J; bases not matched to a gene: 4. Looked up from germline, CDR1 is SGHRS and CDR2 is YFSETQ. The CDR3 loop spans 14 amino acids. The specimen comprised CD4+ or CD8+ T cells sorted from blood, sampled in a trial of the OX40 agonist ivuxolimab. The chain carries TRBV5-1 and TRBJ1-1; 8 nucleotides line up with TRBD1. This TCR was sampled from an adult with an advanced solid tumor such as melanoma, head and neck, liver or kidney cancer. The CDR3, as DNA: TGCGCCAGCAGCCCCGACAGGGGTAACACTGAAGCTTTCTTT. Amino acid sequence: CASSPDRGNTEAFF.